This entry concerns a single T cell receptor (beta chain). Trimming took 6 bases from V and 1 from J; bases not matched to a gene: 7. The germline V gene encodes CDR1 MNHEY and CDR2 SMNVEV (reference sequence). This CDR3 contains 17 residues. The source of the sample is a study of blood T cell repertoires in COVID-19. Here immunoSEQ multiplex PCR was the method, and the copy in TCRdb shows in-frame clones only, minus some. In the table there are approximately 410,000 clones, about nine tenths of which are singletons. The V call is TRBV27, the J call TRBJ2-1; 12 positions agree with TRBD2. The sample was peripheral blood. This receptor was taken from a woman younger than 45 with active or convalescent COVID-19. The CDR3 loop is CASSPGTSGFSYNEQFF. The CDR3 DNA reads as TGTGCCAGCAGCCCAGGGACTAGCGGGTTTTCCTACAATGAGCAGTTCTTC.